This T cell receptor beta chain was identified in a study of T cells in Graves' hyperthyroidism and ophthalmopathy (dated by TCRdb to between 2018 and 2021). General notes on the study: Peripheral blood samples were taken at initial diagnosis, before any treatment was given. To identify distinguishing TCR V-J signatures, a discovery cohort of some 100 patients was used, comprising approximately 40 with Graves' ophthalmopathy and 57 with stable Graves' hyperthyroidism. Prospective prediction of ophthalmopathy was tested in an independent validation cohort of 18 to 20 hyperthyroidism patients and some 17 patients who later progressed to ophthalmopathy. The 100 discovery patients were randomly divided into training and test sets at a 7:3 ratio. Thyroid tissue and blood T-cell repertoires from six Graves' hyperthyroidism patients were also compared in the study. Following sampling, methimazole starting at 30 mg daily was given to hyperthyroidism patients, and high-dose intravenous methylprednisolone was given to ophthalmopathy patients. TCR Vbeta CDR3 sequencing of 120 to 150 peripheral blood samples (43 ophthalmopathy, 75 hyperthyroidism and roughly 17 progressor patients) is reported in the paper.

TCR beta CDR3 regions were amplified from RNA transcripts. For the first round of RT-PCR on the TCR CDR3, the HTBI primer set was used together with the Qiagen OneStep RT-PCR kit. The libraries were constructed in a second round of multiplex PCR and then size-selected and purified. Sequencing of the libraries was done on an Illumina HiSeq2000 using paired-end 100 bp reads. The authors processed their data as follows. SOAPnuke was used to process the raw data, with reads discarded if the reads contained adapters or uncalled bases, had a mean Phred below 15, or lacked an exact constant-primer or identifier match. High-quality paired reads were merged using COPE v1.2.5, and each unique nucleotide sequence was defined as a clonotype. MiTCR v1.1 was used to align clonotypes to the IMGT TRBV, TRBD and TRBJ reference segments. Only V-J combinations with frequency above 0.0001, covering roughly 99% of repertoires, were analysed. The TCS score was defined as the ratio of F50 (clonal expansion) to E x V (chaos), calculated using BLOSUM62-based TCRdist between CDR3 peptides within each V-J. Welch's t-statistics and random forest reduced approximately 520 V-J features to about 12, which were used in a naive Bayes classifier (R e1071). Starting from the raw public reads, TCRdb applied fastp trimming at Q25, assembled clones with MiXCR and retained in-frame beta chains. Rows matching on CDR3 protein sequence are summarized as one entry with the most common DNA and genes. These V and J calls are TCRdb output, not the study's own analysis. The sample data list a few hundred thousand distinct CDR3 sequences, and roughly 14% of these were observed just once. Around 7.3% of the sample is taken by the ten largest.

Stable Graves' hyperthyroidism was defined as no progression to ophthalmopathy during 18 months of follow-up. Hyperthyroidism patients were aged 18 to 65 years and newly diagnosed, with disease duration of less than 2 months. Exclusion was applied to patients with uncontrolled infections, other autoimmune diseases, pregnancy or lactation. Clinical symptoms, serum thyroxine and TRAb, thyroid ultrasound, and orbital computed tomography formed the basis for the diagnoses. PBMCs were isolated from about 9.1 ml of fresh peripheral blood by Ficoll-Paque density gradient centrifugation. Total RNA was extracted with Trizol reagent, and quality was checked on an Agilent 2100 Bioanalyzer. V lost 7 bases and J lost 5 bases; the stretch between them is 15 bases long. The CDR3 measures 14 amino acids from cysteine to phenylalanine. Only the CDR3 DNA is retained, 42 bases long and in frame from the first base. In the germline V gene, CDR1 corresponds to MNHEY and CDR2 to SVGEGT.

Here is what the overall study found, with its caveats: Most expanded thyroid clonotypes (frequency above 0.001) were also detected in blood, a finding suggesting that blood repertoires may reflect thyroid immune responses. In validation, the model predicted progression to ophthalmopathy a median of approximately 6.3 months before onset, with 70% to 71% sensitivity and just under 75% specificity. Sample size was not statistically predetermined, and investigators were not blinded to group allocation. In cross-validation, a model built on a 13 V-J signature told ophthalmopathy apart from stable hyperthyroidism with approximately 90% sensitivity and approximately 81% specificity, and in testing the same model reached 80%/75%.

This clonotype appeared many times. This clone's antigen is unknown. No qualities accompany the bases; no much larger clone lies one base away. The material sequenced was blood. The source of this sequence is a woman aged 25 to 39 with Graves' hyperthyroidism. The V and J segments used are TRBV6-2 or TRBV6-3 and TRBJ2-1; 6 matching bases give a weak D call of TRBD2. CDR3 protein: CASTPLANDNEQFF. The bases are TGTGCCAGCACCCCCCTAGCGAACGACAATGAGCAGTTCTTC.